The rows below give T cell receptor beta chains drawn from one sample of a study of molecular identifiers for immune sequencing clone quantification. MiXCR, run by TCRdb on the PCR reads, gives a single entry per CDR3 protein. There are 40,000 to 45,000 distinct CDR3 sequences in the sample; roughly a fifth occur only once, and more than 0.9% lies in the top ten. Input material: naive CD8+ T cells from blood, with Jurkat cell RNA spiked in. All receptors come from a human donor in good health. Some libraries in this study had Jurkat cell RNA spiked in. Both conserved end residues are part of each CDR3. D genes are given only for firm matches. Rows may omit the clone size; those that give it use once, few, many or a size class.

many	NA	TRBV7-6	TRBJ1-6	CASSLAVYNSPLHF	TGTGCCAGCAGCTTAGCGGTCTATAATTCACCCCTCCACTTT
NA	TRBD1	TRBV2	TRBJ2-3	CASSGPGQAATDTQYF	TGTGCCAGCAGTGGCCCAGGACAGGCAGCCACAGATACGCAGTATTTT
many	NA	TRBV30	TRBJ2-7	CAWTGLGREQYF	TGTGCCTGGACGGGACTCGGTAGAGAGCAGTACTTC
many	TRBD2	TRBV27	TRBJ2-7	CASTRGGLDEQYF	TGTGCCAGTACCCGGGGGGGCCTGGACGAGCAGTACTTC
many	NA	TRBV19	TRBJ2-1	CASSIETRNYNEQFF	TGTGCCAGTAGTATTGAGACCCGAAACTACAATGAGCAGTTCTTC
many	NA	TRBV27	TRBJ2-7	CASSGGSYEQYF	TGTGCCAGCAGTGGGGGTAGCTACGAGCAGTACTTC
many	NA	TRBV9	TRBJ1-4	CASSVGTNNEKLFF	TGTGCCAGCAGCGTGGGCACCAATAACGAAAAACTGTTTTTT
many	NA	TRBV13	TRBJ1-4	CASTLRGNEKLFF	TGTGCCAGCACCTTGAGAGGAAATGAAAAACTGTTTTTT
many	TRBD1	TRBV20-1	TRBJ2-3	CSAGGQGPDTQYF	TGCAGTGCTGGGGGACAGGGACCAGATACGCAGTATTTT
many	TRBD2	TRBV20-1	TRBJ2-7	CSALAASSYEQYF	TGCAGTGCACTAGCGGCGAGCTCCTACGAGCAGTACTTC
many	NA	TRBV6-6	TRBJ2-5	CATGGREEFPQETQYF	TGTGCCACTGGGGGTCGGGAAGAATTCCCACAGGAGACCCAGTACTTC
many	NA	TRBV7-2	TRBJ1-5	CASSLTGMNSNQPQHF	TGTGCCAGCAGCTTAACAGGGATGAATAGCAATCAGCCCCAGCATTTT
many	NA	TRBV19	TRBJ1-1	CASSIGGVMAFF	TGTGCCAGTAGTATAGGGGGAGTTATGGCTTTCTTT
many	NA	TRBV20-1	TRBJ1-1	CSARMWGMNTEAFF	TGCAGTGCTAGAATGTGGGGAATGAACACTGAAGCTTTCTTT
many	NA	TRBV28	TRBJ2-7	CASSFVVATEVNYEQYF	TGTGCCAGCAGTTTCGTAGTTGCCACTGAGGTTAACTACGAGCAGTACTTC
many	NA	TRBV5-5	TRBJ2-4	CASSLGAQNIQYF	TGTGCCAGCAGCTTAGGAGCCCAAAACATTCAGTACTTC
many	NA	TRBV13	TRBJ2-3	CASSIQQGLGDTQYF	TGTGCCAGCAGCATACAGCAGGGGTTAGGGGATACGCAGTATTTT
once	TRBD2	TRBV4-1	TRBJ2-2	CASSQGLAQNTGELFF	TGCGCCAGCAGCCAAGGACTAGCACAGAACACCGGGGAGCTGTTTTTT
once	NA	TRBV29-1	TRBJ2-3	CSVTTPPTGTDTQYF	TGCAGCGTTACTACCCCCCCGACTGGCACAGATACGCAGTATTTT
many	NA	TRBV27	TRBJ2-3	CASSPLQADTQYF	TGTGCCAGCAGTCCCCTACAGGCAGATACGCAGTATTTT
many	TRBD1	TRBV7-2	TRBJ2-5	CASSSPATGEYQETQYF	TGTGCCAGCAGCTCCCCGGCGACAGGGGAGTACCAAGAGACCCAGTACTTC
many	TRBD1	TRBV20-1	TRBJ2-6	CSARDSRDRGPGANVLTF	TGCAGTGCAAGGGACTCCCGGGACAGGGGACCCGGGGCCAACGTCCTGACTTTC
many	TRBD1	TRBV12-5	TRBJ1-1	CASAHGRTGRTEAFF	TGTGCTAGTGCCCATGGGAGGACAGGGCGGACTGAAGCTTTCTTT
many	NA	TRBV29-1	TRBJ2-1	CSVDPPGEVEQFF	TGCAGCGTTGACCCACCTGGGGAGGTTGAGCAGTTCTTC
many	NA	TRBV2	TRBJ1-1	CASIEGRTTWNTEAFF	TGTGCCAGCATCGAGGGGAGGACAACCTGGAACACTGAAGCTTTCTTT
many	TRBD2	TRBV4-3	TRBJ2-4	CASSQSGAGLAKNIQYF	TGCGCCAGCAGCCAAAGTGGAGCGGGATTAGCCAAAAACATTCAGTACTTC
NA	NA	TRBV27	TRBJ2-3	CASGEPTENTDTQYF	TGTGCCAGCGGGGAGCCGACAGAAAACACAGATACGCAGTATTTT
many	TRBD1	TRBV4-3	TRBJ1-1	CASSQDRDLRGSEAFF	TGCGCCAGCAGCCAAGATCGGGACCTCAGGGGGAGTGAAGCTTTCTTT
many	NA	TRBV25-1	TRBJ1-1	CASSLDSLGAEAFF	TGTGCCAGCAGTCTCGACTCCCTTGGCGCTGAAGCTTTCTTT
many	NA	TRBV19	TRBJ1-1	CASSIAGPNTEAFF	TGTGCCAGTAGTATAGCAGGACCGAACACTGAAGCTTTCTTT
many	NA	TRBV30	TRBJ2-5	CAWNQGGETQYF	TGTGCCTGGAACCAGGGGGGAGAGACCCAGTACTTC
many	NA	TRBV6-5	TRBJ2-7	CASSYADSLEQYF	TGTGCCAGCAGTTACGCGGACAGTCTCGAGCAGTACTTC
many	NA	TRBV5-8	TRBJ2-3	CASRERSTDTQYF	TGTGCCAGCAGGGAGAGAAGCACAGATACGCAGTATTTT
many	NA	TRBV23-1	TRBJ2-2	CASKGELFF	TGCGCCAGTAAAGGGGAGCTGTTTTTT
many	NA	TRBV6-5	TRBJ1-1	CASSYSGDRAFF	TGTGCCAGCAGTTACTCGGGGGATAGGGCTTTCTTT
many	NA	TRBV3-1	TRBJ1-5	CASSQRGQPQHF	TGTGCCAGCAGCCAAAGGGGACAGCCCCAGCATTTT
many	TRBD2	TRBV12-3/TRBV12-4	TRBJ2-2	CATPTRGGVTGELFF	TGTGCCACCCCCACACGGGGGGGGGTCACCGGGGAGCTGTTTTTT
many	NA	TRBV9	TRBJ2-7	CASSVVCYPCYEQYF	TGTGCCAGCAGCGTAGTCTGTTACCCTTGCTACGAGCAGTACTTC
NA	NA	TRBV20-1	TRBJ2-7	CSTVGGRAYEQYF	TGCAGTACCGTCGGCGGTAGGGCCTACGAGCAGTACTTC
NA	NA	TRBV6-1	TRBJ2-7	CASSLLGGEQYF	TGTGCCAGCAGTCTCTTAGGGGGCGAGCAGTACTTC
many	NA	TRBV7-9	TRBJ1-1	CASSLGDKNTEAFF	TGTGCCAGCAGCTTAGGGGACAAGAACACTGAAGCTTTCTTT